This T cell receptor (beta chain) derives from a study of response to subunit inactivated influenza vaccine. This clonotype was seen more than once but under ten times. Germline V gene sequence: CDR1 SGHVS, CDR2 FQNEAQ. CDR3 size: 14 residues. Unmatched junction bases numbered 3, after V lost 2 bases and J lost 3 bases. TCRdb fed the RT-PCR reads into MiXCR, producing one record per CDR3 protein. The data contain under 950,000 distinct CDR3 sequences, around 20% of them singletons. The chain is built from TRBV7-8 and TRBJ2-5; 7 bases line up with TRBD2. The origin of this receptor is a man aged 50 or older who received an inactivated influenza vaccine. The sample was PBMCs from blood, taken about 5 days after vaccination. The CDR3 loop is CASSLLGREETQYF. In DNA form, the CDR3 reads TGTGCCAGCAGCTTATTAGGGAGGGAAGAGACCCAGTACTTC.